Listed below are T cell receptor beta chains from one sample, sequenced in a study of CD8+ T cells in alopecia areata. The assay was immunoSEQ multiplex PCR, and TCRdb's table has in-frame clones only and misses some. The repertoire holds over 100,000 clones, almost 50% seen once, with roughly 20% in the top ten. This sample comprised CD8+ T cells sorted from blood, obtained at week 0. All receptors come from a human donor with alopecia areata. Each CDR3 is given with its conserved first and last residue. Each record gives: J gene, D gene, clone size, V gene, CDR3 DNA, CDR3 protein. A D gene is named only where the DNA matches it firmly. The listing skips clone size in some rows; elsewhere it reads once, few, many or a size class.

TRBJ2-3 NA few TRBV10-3 TGTGCCATCAGTGACAGGGCTAGCACAGATACGCAGTATTTT CAISDRASTDTQYF
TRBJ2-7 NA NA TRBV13 TGTGCCAGCAGCCAGGACAGCTACGAGCAGTACTTC CASSQDSYEQYF
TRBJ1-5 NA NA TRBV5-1 TGCGCCAGCAGTCTTAGGGGCAATCAGCCCCAGCATTTT CASSLRGNQPQHF
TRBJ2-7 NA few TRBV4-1 TGCGCCAGCAGCCAACACGGAACCTACGAGCAGTACTTC CASSQHGTYEQYF
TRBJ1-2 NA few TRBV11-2 TGTGCCAGCAGCTTCGACCCGACCTATGGCTACACCTTC CASSFDPTYGYTF
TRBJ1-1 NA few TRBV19 TGTGCCAGTAGTAAATCCCGCAGGGATACTTTCTTT CASSKSRRDTFF
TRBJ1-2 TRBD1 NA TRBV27 TGTGCCAGCAGTGGGAGTACGGTTGAGGGGGCGTTCCCCCCCCTTCACTACACCTTC CASSGSTVEGAFPPLHYTF
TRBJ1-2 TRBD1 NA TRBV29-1 TGCAGCGTCGAGGATGACAGGGGACCTGGCTACACCTTC CSVEDDRGPGYTF
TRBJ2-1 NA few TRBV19 TGTGCCAGTAGTATAGTTACTGACAATGAGCAGTTCTTC CASSIVTDNEQFF
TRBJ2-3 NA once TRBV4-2 TGTGCCAGCAGCCAAGTCCTAGAGGCGGCCCTTGGCGATACGCAGTATTTT CASSQVLEAALGDTQYF
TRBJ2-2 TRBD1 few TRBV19 TGTGCCAGTAGTATGGACAGGGAGGACACCGGGGAGCTGTTTTTT CASSMDREDTGELFF
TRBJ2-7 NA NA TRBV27 TGTGCCAGCAGACCTACCCCCGCAGAGGAGAACGAGCAGTACTTC CASRPTPAEENEQYF
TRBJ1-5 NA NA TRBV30 TGTGCCTGGAGGGTAGGGGAGAGCAATCAGCCCCAGCATTTT CAWRVGESNQPQHF
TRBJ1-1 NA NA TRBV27 TGTGCCAGCAGTCAAGGAGGACTGTGGGGAAACACTGAAGCTTTCTTT CASSQGGLWGNTEAFF
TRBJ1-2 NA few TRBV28 TGTGCCAGCATCCAGCGGGGTTTCAGCTATGGCTACACCTTC CASIQRGFSYGYTF
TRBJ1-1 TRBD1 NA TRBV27 TGTGCCAGCAGTTTATCGTGGACAGGGGCGGAAGCTTTCTTT CASSLSWTGAEAFF
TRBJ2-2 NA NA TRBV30 TGTGCCTGGACCGTGCCAGGGTACACCGGGGAGCTGTTTTTT CAWTVPGYTGELFF